The rows below give T cell receptor beta chains drawn from one sample of a study of T-cell reconstitution after alpha-beta-depleted transplantation in children. In TCRdb, the PCR reads were re-called with MiXCR into one record per CDR3 protein. The repertoire consists of approximately 800,000 distinct CDR3 sequences, with about 16% occurring once and the leading ten covering roughly 5%. Sequenced material: PBMCs, mostly from graft donor cells, taken 360 days after TCRalphabeta/CD19-depleted stem cell transplant. These TCRs come from a male patient aged 5 to 17 who had a stem cell transplant for acute lymphoblastic leukemia, so the T cells may come from the graft donor. Both conserved end residues are part of each CDR3. Fields, in order: J gene, clone size, CDR3 length, V gene, D gene, CDR3 protein, CDR3 DNA. A D gene is named only where the DNA matches it firmly. Size is stated for part of the rows, as once, few or many counts, or as a class when the clone is expanded.

J gene: TRBJ2-5
clone size: many
CDR3 length: 14
V gene: TRBV7-9
D gene: NA
CDR3 protein: CASSFGDAQETQYF
CDR3 DNA: TGTGCCAGCAGCTTCGGGGACGCCCAAGAGACCCAGTACTTC

J gene: TRBJ2-3
clone size: many
CDR3 length: 13
V gene: TRBV29-1
D gene: NA
CDR3 protein: CSVESSYTDTQYF
CDR3 DNA: TGCAGCGTTGAATCTAGCTACACAGATACGCAGTATTTT

J gene: TRBJ1-1
clone size: few
CDR3 length: 13
V gene: TRBV15
D gene: NA
CDR3 protein: CATLKRENTEAFF
CDR3 DNA: TGTGCCACGTTAAAACGGGAGAACACTGAAGCTTTCTTT

J gene: TRBJ2-1
clone size: NA
CDR3 length: 15
V gene: TRBV20-1
D gene: TRBD2
CDR3 protein: CSARDVREGPWEQFF
CDR3 DNA: TGCAGTGCTAGAGATGTTCGGGAGGGCCCGTGGGAGCAGTTCTTC

J gene: TRBJ1-1
clone size: NA
CDR3 length: 14
V gene: TRBV20-1
D gene: NA
CDR3 protein: CSAHRQAGDTEAFF
CDR3 DNA: TGCAGTGCCCATCGACAGGCCGGTGACACTGAAGCTTTCTTT

J gene: TRBJ2-7
clone size: few
CDR3 length: 17
V gene: TRBV12-3/TRBV12-4
D gene: NA
CDR3 protein: CASSSRLRAPTTYEQYF
CDR3 DNA: TGTGCCAGCAGTTCGCGGCTCCGGGCCCCAACGACCTACGAGCAGTACTTC

J gene: TRBJ2-7
clone size: many
CDR3 length: 14
V gene: TRBV4-2
D gene: NA
CDR3 protein: CASSQEDRTYEQYF
CDR3 DNA: TGTGCCAGCAGCCAAGAAGACAGGACCTACGAGCAGTACTTC

J gene: TRBJ2-5
clone size: many
CDR3 length: 13
V gene: TRBV10-3
D gene: TRBD1
CDR3 protein: CAISGQGGETQYF
CDR3 DNA: TGTGCCATCAGTGGACAGGGGGGAGAGACCCAGTACTTC

J gene: TRBJ1-6
clone size: many
CDR3 length: 14
V gene: TRBV18
D gene: NA
CDR3 protein: CASSPGAYNSPLHF
CDR3 DNA: TGTGCCAGCTCACCAGGCGCATATAATTCACCCCTCCACTTT

J gene: TRBJ2-7
clone size: NA
CDR3 length: 18
V gene: TRBV4-1
D gene: TRBD1
CDR3 protein: CASSQVEGRQGADYEQYF
CDR3 DNA: TGCGCCAGCAGCCAAGTCGAAGGTAGGCAGGGGGCAGACTACGAGCAGTACTTC

J gene: TRBJ2-7
clone size: few
CDR3 length: 13
V gene: TRBV20-1
D gene: NA
CDR3 protein: CSAILTTRGEQYF
CDR3 DNA: TGCAGTGCTATCTTGACGACCCGGGGCGAGCAGTACTTC

J gene: TRBJ2-1
clone size: few
CDR3 length: 15
V gene: TRBV19
D gene: NA
CDR3 protein: CASSILRSSYNEQFF
CDR3 DNA: TGTGCCAGTAGTATTCTGCGAAGCTCCTACAATGAGCAGTTCTTC

J gene: TRBJ1-2
clone size: few
CDR3 length: 14
V gene: TRBV11-2
D gene: NA
CDR3 protein: CASSFRSIGPGYTF
CDR3 DNA: TGTGCCAGCAGCTTCCGGTCGATTGGCCCTGGCTACACCTTC

J gene: TRBJ2-1
clone size: many
CDR3 length: 15
V gene: TRBV10-3
D gene: TRBD2
CDR3 protein: CAISDPRTSLREQFF
CDR3 DNA: TGTGCCATCAGTGACCCCCGGACTAGTCTGAGGGAGCAGTTCTTC

J gene: TRBJ1-3
clone size: NA
CDR3 length: 15
V gene: TRBV9
D gene: NA
CDR3 protein: CASSPTKSSGNTIYF
CDR3 DNA: TGTGCCAGCAGCCCCACCAAGAGCTCTGGAAACACCATATATTTT

J gene: TRBJ2-3
clone size: NA
CDR3 length: 12
V gene: TRBV29-1
D gene: TRBD2
CDR3 protein: CSVAELADTQYF
CDR3 DNA: TGCAGCGTTGCCGAACTAGCGGATACGCAGTATTTT

J gene: TRBJ2-7
clone size: many
CDR3 length: 13
V gene: TRBV5-6
D gene: NA
CDR3 protein: CASSLADRRFMYF
CDR3 DNA: TGTGCCAGCAGCCTGGCCGACAGGCGGTTCATGTACTTC

J gene: TRBJ1-1
clone size: NA
CDR3 length: 14
V gene: TRBV11-2
D gene: NA
CDR3 protein: CASSLGGYNTEAFF
CDR3 DNA: TGTGCCAGCAGCTTAGGGGGGTACAACACTGAAGCTTTCTTT

J gene: TRBJ2-7
clone size: NA
CDR3 length: 16
V gene: TRBV4-1
D gene: NA
CDR3 protein: CASSQGRRTPSYEQYF
CDR3 DNA: TGCGCCAGCAGCCAAGGCCGCCGAACGCCATCCTACGAGCAGTACTTC

J gene: TRBJ2-1
clone size: NA
CDR3 length: 13
V gene: TRBV12-3/TRBV12-4
D gene: NA
CDR3 protein: CASTGQLHNEQFF
CDR3 DNA: TGTGCCAGTACTGGGCAGCTTCACAATGAGCAGTTCTTC

J gene: TRBJ2-2
clone size: few
CDR3 length: 16
V gene: TRBV7-9
D gene: TRBD2
CDR3 protein: CASRLGLAGPAGELFF
CDR3 DNA: TGTGCCAGCCGCCTTGGACTAGCGGGACCCGCCGGGGAGCTGTTTTTT

J gene: TRBJ2-7
clone size: NA
CDR3 length: 14
V gene: TRBV18
D gene: NA
CDR3 protein: CASSVQTPPVKQYF
CDR3 DNA: TGTGCCAGCTCCGTGCAGACTCCGCCAGTGAAGCAGTACTTC

J gene: TRBJ2-3
clone size: NA
CDR3 length: 16
V gene: TRBV29-1
D gene: NA
CDR3 protein: CSADGMRGGGTDTQYF
CDR3 DNA: TGCAGCGCTGACGGGATGCGGGGCGGCGGCACAGATACGCAGTATTTT

J gene: TRBJ2-2
clone size: NA
CDR3 length: 15
V gene: TRBV18
D gene: NA
CDR3 protein: CASSPPPFNTGELFF
CDR3 DNA: TGTGCCAGCTCACCACCGCCCTTTAACACCGGGGAGCTGTTTTTT

J gene: TRBJ2-5
clone size: few
CDR3 length: 14
V gene: TRBV10-3
D gene: NA
CDR3 protein: CAISESTEKETQYF
CDR3 DNA: TGTGCCATCAGTGAGTCGACCGAGAAAGAGACCCAGTACTTC

J gene: TRBJ2-3
clone size: few
CDR3 length: 15
V gene: TRBV20-1
D gene: NA
CDR3 protein: CSARDPRGRADTQYF
CDR3 DNA: TGCAGTGCTAGAGATCCTAGGGGGAGGGCAGATACGCAGTATTTT

J gene: TRBJ2-1
clone size: many
CDR3 length: 15
V gene: TRBV29-1
D gene: NA
CDR3 protein: CSVEPRGRGYNEQFF
CDR3 DNA: TGCAGCGTTGAGCCCAGGGGACGGGGGTACAATGAGCAGTTCTTC

J gene: TRBJ1-2
clone size: few
CDR3 length: 17
V gene: TRBV21-1
D gene: NA
CDR3 protein: CASSNWTYSSSHYGYTF
CDR3 DNA: TGTGCCAGCAGCAATTGGACCTACTCGTCGTCGCACTATGGCTACACCTTC

J gene: TRBJ2-7
clone size: NA
CDR3 length: 15
V gene: TRBV27
D gene: TRBD2
CDR3 protein: CASRDILSGRAEQYF
CDR3 DNA: TGTGCCAGCAGGGATATCTTAAGCGGGAGGGCCGAGCAGTACTTC